This T cell receptor beta chain was sequenced during a study of T cell responses to AZD1222 COVID-19 vaccine. As for the study in general: Samples with a second dose at about 4 or about 12 weeks were pooled together.

As for this clone: The antigen is undetermined.

Trimming stripped 1 base from V and 10 bases from J, with 11 bases between. Germline lookup yields CDR1 SGHTS and CDR2 YDEGEE. The CDR3 runs 12 residues. This table comes from immunoSEQ multiplex PCR, and its TCRdb copy is limited to in-frame clones, with some not included. Of about 140,000 clones in the sample, 89% were seen once. Points from the study as a whole: Repertoire samples came only from after the peak T cell response.

This chain joins TRBV5-8 and TRBJ1-1; perhaps TRBD1 as D (5 bases). This clonotype was obtained from an adult in good health. The specimen was peripheral blood, collected on day 0 of AZD1222 vaccination. CDR3 in DNA: TGTGCCAGCAGCTTGCCGGGGGAGGGAGCTTTCTTT. Its protein is CASSLPGEGAFF.